These T cell receptor beta chains were read from a single sample in a study of blood T cell repertoires in COVID-19. Assay: immunoSEQ multiplex PCR; the TCRdb copy retains only in-frame clones and omits some. The sample lists fewer than 35,000 clones, roughly 90% occurring once. The specimen was peripheral blood. Source of these receptors: a man between 60 and 75 years old with active COVID-19. CDR3s include the opening cysteine and the closing phenylalanine or tryptophan. The D gene is left open where the match is weak. Some rows mark clone size as missing; the rest say once, few, many or name a class of expanded clone.

TRBJ1-1 TRBV6-2/TRBV6-3 TRBD1 . TGTGCCAGCAGTTGGACCCCGGGACAGGGTATGTTGAACACTGAAGCTTTCTTT CASSWTPGQGMLNTEAFF
TRBJ2-2 TRBV5-1 . once TGCGCCAGCAGCTTGATAGCAAAGGCGAACACCGGGGAGCTGTTTTTT CASSLIAKANTGELFF
TRBJ1-5 TRBV7-8 TRBD1 . TGTGCCAGCAGCTTGCAGGGGGTTCAGCCCCAGCATTTT CASSLQGVQPQHF
TRBJ2-2 TRBV7-3 TRBD2 . TGTGCCAGCAGCTTAACTAGCGGGGGGGCCCACACCGGGGAGCTGTTTTTT CASSLTSGGAHTGELFF
TRBJ1-6 TRBV6-6 TRBD1 . TGTGCCAGCGGGGCGGACAGGGCTAATTCACCCCTCCACTTT CASGADRANSPLHF
TRBJ2-7 TRBV5-4 TRBD1 . TGTGCCAGCAGCTTCGGACAGGCCCCCGGGCGCGAGCAGTACTTC CASSFGQAPGREQYF
TRBJ2-7 TRBV10-3 TRBD1 . TGTGCCATCACTCCGGACAGGGAACCCTACGAGCAGTACTTC CAITPDREPYEQYF
TRBJ2-7 TRBV6-6 . . TGTGCCAGCAGTTACTCGTGGGAGAGAACCTACGAGCAGTACTTC CASSYSWERTYEQYF
TRBJ1-5 TRBV4-3 . once TGCGCCAGCAGCCAAGGACAACGAGGCAATCAGCCCCAGCATTTT CASSQGQRGNQPQHF
TRBJ2-3 TRBV28 TRBD2 . TGTGCCAGCAGTGCCCGACTAGCGGGGGGGAGGGCAGATACGCAGTATTTT CASSARLAGGRADTQYF
TRBJ2-7 TRBV7-6 . . TGTGCCAGCAGCGGAGGGGCAGGCTGGGGGTACGAGCAGTACTTC CASSGGAGWGYEQYF
TRBJ2-7 TRBV5-4 TRBD1 . TGTGCCAGCAGCCGACAGGGGGCCTCCTACGAGCAGTACTTC CASSRQGASYEQYF
TRBJ2-2 TRBV10-1 TRBD1 . TGCGCCAGCAGTGAGTCGAGGGGGCGGACCGGGGAGCTGTTTTTT CASSESRGRTGELFF
TRBJ2-7 TRBV7-3 TRBD2 . TGTGCCAGCAGCGGGGTAGCGAGGACTAGCGACTACGAGCAGTACTTC CASSGVARTSDYEQYF
TRBJ2-1 TRBV18 . . TGTGCCAGCTCACCACCGCCAGGCTCCTACAATGAGCAGTTCTTC CASSPPPGSYNEQFF
TRBJ2-3 TRBV10-3 . . TGTGCCATCAGTGAGTCGATTGGGGGGAGCACAGATACGCAGTATTTT CAISESIGGSTDTQYF
TRBJ1-2 TRBV28 . once TGTGCCAGCAGTTCCCAGGGAGGCTATGGCTACACCTTC CASSSQGGYGYTF
TRBJ2-7 TRBV27 . . TGTGCCAGCAGGGGGCTAAACTCCTACGAGCAGTACTTC CASRGLNSYEQYF
TRBJ1-6 TRBV3-1/TRBV3-2 . few TGTGCCAGCAGCCAAGATGAACAGAAGACCCATAGCTCCTATAATTCACCCCTCCACTTT CASSQDEQKTHSSYNSPLHF
TRBJ2-1 TRBV5-1 TRBD1 . TGCGCCAGCAGCTTGACAGGGGACCTCTCCTACAATGAGCAGTTCTTC CASSLTGDLSYNEQFF
TRBJ2-1 TRBV6-5 TRBD1 once TGTGCCAGCAGTAAGGACAGGACGCACTACAATGAGCAGTTCTTC CASSKDRTHYNEQFF
TRBJ1-2 TRBV12-3/TRBV12-4 . . TGTGCCAGCAGTTTTCAGGGGTCTTCCGGCTACACCTTC CASSFQGSSGYTF
TRBJ2-5 TRBV2 . . TGTGCCAGCAGCGTCAGGGCAGAGACCCAGTACTTC CASSVRAETQYF
TRBJ2-4 TRBV5-1 TRBD2 . TGCGCCAGCAGCTTGGCTAGCGGGGACATTCAGTACTTC CASSLASGDIQYF
TRBJ1-2 TRBV19 . . TGTGCCAGTAGTATAGGCGGACTATCTAACTATGGCTACACCTTC CASSIGGLSNYGYTF
TRBJ1-1 TRBV9 . . TGTGCCAGCAGCGTAGGGGAGGCTCGGACTGAAGCTTTCTTT CASSVGEARTEAFF
TRBJ1-6 TRBV6-1 TRBD1 . TGTGCCAGCAGTGAAGCGACAGGGTATAATTCACCCCTCCACTTT CASSEATGYNSPLHF
TRBJ2-5 TRBV18 . once TGTGCCAGCTCACCCCGGCGGAGCCAAGAGACCCAGTACTTC CASSPRRSQETQYF
TRBJ2-1 TRBV6-2/TRBV6-3 . . TGTGCCAGCAGTTTACTCGAGCAGGCCCCTCAAGGGGACAATGAGCAGTTCTTC CASSLLEQAPQGDNEQFF
TRBJ2-7 TRBV5-6 . . TGTGCCAGCAGCTCCCAAGGTAAGGAGTGGGACGAGCAGTACTTC CASSSQGKEWDEQYF
TRBJ2-1 TRBV7-3 TRBD1 . TGTGCCAGCAGCTTATCGGGACAGGGGAGTAATGAGCAGTTCTTC CASSLSGQGSNEQFF
TRBJ1-1 TRBV7-9 . few TGTGCCAGCAGCTCAGGGCTAGGTACTGAAGCTTTCTTT CASSSGLGTEAFF
TRBJ1-2 TRBV6-5 . . TGTGCCAGCAGCTTGGCCCCTAACTATGGCTACACCTTC CASSLAPNYGYTF
TRBJ2-2 TRBV28 . . TGTGCCAGCAGCATGTCACAGGGAAGGTCCGGGGAGCTGTTTTTT CASSMSQGRSGELFF
TRBJ2-6 TRBV7-8 . . TGTGCCAGCAGCTTAGCGCGTGTGGGGCTGGGGGCCAACGTCCTGACTTTC CASSLARVGLGANVLTF
TRBJ2-7 TRBV5-4 . few TGTGCCAGCAGTTCCAGGGTCTCCTACGAGCAGTACTTC CASSSRVSYEQYF
TRBJ1-1 TRBV7-9 . once TGTGCCAGCAGCAACCAGGGGCATGAAGCTTTCTTT CASSNQGHEAFF
TRBJ1-1 TRBV28 . . TGTGCCAGCAGCCTGGACACGAACACTGAAGCTTTCTTT CASSLDTNTEAFF
TRBJ2-5 TRBV12-3/TRBV12-4 . . TGTGCCAGCAGGGGGGGACAGTACGGGACCCAGTACTTC CASRGGQYGTQYF
TRBJ1-1 TRBV24-1 . once TGTGCCACCAGTGATGGGGGGGGCGCGGACACTGAAGCTTTCTTT CATSDGGGADTEAFF
TRBJ1-3 TRBV19 TRBD1 few TGTGCCAGTAGTCCAAGGACAGGGGGCGGTGGAAACACCATATATTTT CASSPRTGGGGNTIYF